This T cell receptor beta chain was documented in a study of T-cell memory formation after mild COVID-19. At the level of the study: Clusters of TCRs were largely donor specific.

Libraries for TCRalpha and TCRbeta carried sample barcodes and unique molecular identifiers via 5'RACE. TCRdb called the 5' RACE reads again in MiXCR, with one record for every CDR3 protein. In the table there are about 190,000 distinct CDR3 sequences, around 26% of which are singletons. The study's findings and limits: Cross-reactive memory appears to have joined, as suggested by some responding clones showing up in pre-infection memory.

The germline gives CDR1 SGHDT, CDR2 YYEEEE. Trimming cost V 3 bases and J 7 bases; bases outside gene matches: 4. The CDR3 is 13 amino acids. To note about this clonotype: What it binds is unknown.

This chain connects TRBV5-6 to TRBJ2-4; 7 bases fit TRBD1. This receptor was taken from an adult woman who had mild COVID-19 (a few samples of this study predate the infection). Cell type and time point are not known. The sample was PBMCs or a T cell subset sorted from them (not recorded which). CDR3 region: CASSSGGMNIQYF. Here the CDR3 DNA reads TGTGCCAGCAGCTCAGGGGGTATGAACATTCAGTACTTC.